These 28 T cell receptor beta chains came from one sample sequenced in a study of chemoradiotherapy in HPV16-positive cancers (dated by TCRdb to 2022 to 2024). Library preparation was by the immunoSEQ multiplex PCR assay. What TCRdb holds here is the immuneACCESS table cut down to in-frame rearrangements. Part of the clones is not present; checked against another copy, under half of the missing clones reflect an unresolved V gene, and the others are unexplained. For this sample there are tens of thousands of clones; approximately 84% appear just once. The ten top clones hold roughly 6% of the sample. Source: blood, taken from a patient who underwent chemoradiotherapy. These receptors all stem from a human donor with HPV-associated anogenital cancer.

The CDR3 loop is CATRQGLGNTIYF. CDR3 DNA: TGTGCCACGAGACAGGGGCTGGGAAACACCATATATTTT. The V call is TRBV6-1, the J call TRBJ1-3, with TRBD1 matching 8 bases. J lost 4 bases, V lost 10 bases, and 6 bases had no gene match. There are 13 residues in the CDR3. Germline-derived CDR1 and CDR2 are MNHNS and SASEGT.

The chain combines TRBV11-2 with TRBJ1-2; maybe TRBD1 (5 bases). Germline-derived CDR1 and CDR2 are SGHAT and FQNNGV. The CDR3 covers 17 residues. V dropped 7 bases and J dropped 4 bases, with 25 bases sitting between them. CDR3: CASTPGWEETDFYGYTF. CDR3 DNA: TGTGCCAGCACCCCAGGATGGGAAGAGACAGACTTCTATGGCTACACCTTC.

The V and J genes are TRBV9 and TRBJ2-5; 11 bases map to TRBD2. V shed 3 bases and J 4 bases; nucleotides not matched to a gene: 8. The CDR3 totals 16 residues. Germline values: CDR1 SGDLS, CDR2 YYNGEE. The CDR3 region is CASSENSGGARETQYF. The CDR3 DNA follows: TGTGCCAGCAGCGAAAATAGCGGGGGGGCACGAGAGACCCAGTACTTC.

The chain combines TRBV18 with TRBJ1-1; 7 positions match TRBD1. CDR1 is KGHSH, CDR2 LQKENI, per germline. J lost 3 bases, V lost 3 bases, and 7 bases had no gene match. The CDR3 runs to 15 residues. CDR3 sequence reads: CASSPPTGKDTEAFF. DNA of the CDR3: TGTGCCAGCTCACCCCCGACAGGGAAGGACACTGAAGCTTTCTTT.

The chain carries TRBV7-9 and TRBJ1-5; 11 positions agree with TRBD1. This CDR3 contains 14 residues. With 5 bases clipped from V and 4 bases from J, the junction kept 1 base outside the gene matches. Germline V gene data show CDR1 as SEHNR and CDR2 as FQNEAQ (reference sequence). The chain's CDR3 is CASSGQGANQPQHF. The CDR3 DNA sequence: TGTGCCAGCAGCGGACAGGGGGCGAATCAGCCCCAGCATTTT.

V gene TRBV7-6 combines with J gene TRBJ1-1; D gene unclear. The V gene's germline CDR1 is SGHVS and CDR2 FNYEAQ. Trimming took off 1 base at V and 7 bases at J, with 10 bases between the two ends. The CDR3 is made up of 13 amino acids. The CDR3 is CASSLDRWNEAFF. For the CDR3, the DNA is TGTGCCAGCAGCTTAGACCGATGGAATGAAGCTTTCTTT.

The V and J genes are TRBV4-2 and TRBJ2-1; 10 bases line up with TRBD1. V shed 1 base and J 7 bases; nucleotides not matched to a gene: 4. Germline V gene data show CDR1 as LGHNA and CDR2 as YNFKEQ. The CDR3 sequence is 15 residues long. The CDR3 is CASSQGGQGINEQFF. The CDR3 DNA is TGTGCCAGCAGCCAAGGGGGACAGGGGATTAATGAGCAGTTCTTC.

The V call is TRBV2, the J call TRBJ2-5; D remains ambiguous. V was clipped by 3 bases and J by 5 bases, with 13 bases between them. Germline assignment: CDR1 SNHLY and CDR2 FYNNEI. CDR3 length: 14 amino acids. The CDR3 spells CASSERIVVETQYF. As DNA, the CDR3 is TGTGCCAGCAGTGAGAGGATTGTTGTGGAGACCCAGTACTTC.

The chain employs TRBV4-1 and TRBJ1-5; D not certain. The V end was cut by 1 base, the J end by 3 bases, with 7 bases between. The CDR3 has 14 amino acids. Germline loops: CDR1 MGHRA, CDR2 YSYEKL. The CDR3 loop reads CASSQVYNNQPQHF. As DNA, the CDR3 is TGCGCCAGCAGCCAAGTTTATAACAATCAGCCCCAGCATTTT.

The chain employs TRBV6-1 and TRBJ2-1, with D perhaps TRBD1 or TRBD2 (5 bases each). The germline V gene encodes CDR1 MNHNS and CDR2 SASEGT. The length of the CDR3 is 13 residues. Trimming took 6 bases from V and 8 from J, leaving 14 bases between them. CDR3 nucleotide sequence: TGTGCCAGCAGAGGTGGGGGACGCGATGAGCAGTTCTTC. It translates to CASRGGGRDEQFF.

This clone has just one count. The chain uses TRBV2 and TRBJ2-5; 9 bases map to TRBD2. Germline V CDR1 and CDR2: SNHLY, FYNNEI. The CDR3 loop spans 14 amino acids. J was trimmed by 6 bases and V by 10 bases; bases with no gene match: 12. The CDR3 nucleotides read TGTGCCACATTAGCGGGGGTATCGGTAAAGACCCAGTACTTC. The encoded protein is CATLAGVSVKTQYF.

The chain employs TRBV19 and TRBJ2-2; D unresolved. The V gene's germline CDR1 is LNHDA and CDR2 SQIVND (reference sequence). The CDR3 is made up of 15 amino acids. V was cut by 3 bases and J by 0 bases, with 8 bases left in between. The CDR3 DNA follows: TGTGCCAGTAGTATTACCGGGTCGAACACCGGGGAGCTGTTTTTT. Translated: CASSITGSNTGELFF.

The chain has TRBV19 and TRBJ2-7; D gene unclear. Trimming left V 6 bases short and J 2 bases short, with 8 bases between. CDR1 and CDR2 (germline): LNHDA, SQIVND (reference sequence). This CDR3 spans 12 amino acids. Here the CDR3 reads CASRDNTYEQYF. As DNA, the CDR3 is TGTGCCAGTAGAGACAACACCTACGAGCAGTACTTC. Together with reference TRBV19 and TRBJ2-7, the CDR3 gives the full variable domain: DGGITQSPKYLFRKEGQNVTLSCEQNLNHDAMYWYRQDPGQGLRLIYYSQIVNDFQKGDIAEGYSVSREKKESFPLTVTSAQKNPTAFYLCASRDNTYEQYFGPGTRLTVT.

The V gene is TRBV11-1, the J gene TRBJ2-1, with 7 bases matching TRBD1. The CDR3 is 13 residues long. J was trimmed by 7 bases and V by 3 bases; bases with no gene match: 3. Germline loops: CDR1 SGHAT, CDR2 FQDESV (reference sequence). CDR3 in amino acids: CASSFHRGNEQFF. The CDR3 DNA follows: TGTGCCAGCAGCTTCCACAGGGGAAATGAGCAGTTCTTC. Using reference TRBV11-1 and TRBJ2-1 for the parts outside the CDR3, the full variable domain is EAEVAQSPRYKITEKSQAVAFWCDPISGHATLYWYRQILGQGPELLVQFQDESVVDDSQLPKDRFSAERLKGVDSTLKIQPAELGDSAMYLCASSFHRGNEQFFGPGTRLTVL.

The CDR3 protein is CASSPTDGSSYNSPLHF. DNA of the CDR3: TGTGCCAGCAGTCCAACGGACGGTAGCTCCTATAATTCACCCCTCCACTTT. The genes are TRBV28 and TRBJ1-6; D is ambiguous. CDR3 length: 17 amino acids. Germline V gene sequence: CDR1 MDHEN, CDR2 SYDVKM. The V end was cut by 5 bases, the J end by 0 bases, with 14 bases between.

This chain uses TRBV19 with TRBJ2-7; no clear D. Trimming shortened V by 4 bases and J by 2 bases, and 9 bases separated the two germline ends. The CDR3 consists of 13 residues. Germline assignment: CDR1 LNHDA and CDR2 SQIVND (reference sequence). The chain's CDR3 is CASSSLTTYEQYF. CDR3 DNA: TGTGCCAGTAGTAGTTTGACCACCTACGAGCAGTACTTC.

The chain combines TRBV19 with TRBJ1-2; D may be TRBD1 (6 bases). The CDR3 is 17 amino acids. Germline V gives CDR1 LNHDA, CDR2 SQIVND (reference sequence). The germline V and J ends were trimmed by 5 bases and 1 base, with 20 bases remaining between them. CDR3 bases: TGTGCCAGTAGTCCCCGACCGATAGGACAGCTTAACTATGGCTACACCTTC. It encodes CASSPRPIGQLNYGYTF.

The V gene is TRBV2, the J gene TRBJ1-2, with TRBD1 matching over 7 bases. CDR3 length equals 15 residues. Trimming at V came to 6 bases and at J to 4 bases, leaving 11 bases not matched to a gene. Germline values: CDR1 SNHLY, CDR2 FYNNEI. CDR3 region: CASSRGTAILYGYTF. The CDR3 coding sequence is TGTGCCAGCAGCAGAGGGACAGCGATTCTCTATGGCTACACCTTC.

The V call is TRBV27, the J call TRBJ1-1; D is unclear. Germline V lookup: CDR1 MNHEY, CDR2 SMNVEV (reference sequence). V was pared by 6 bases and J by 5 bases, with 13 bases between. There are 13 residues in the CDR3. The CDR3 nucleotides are TGTGCCAGCAGCAAGACCATCGGGACTGAAGCTTTCTTT. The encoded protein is CASSKTIGTEAFF.

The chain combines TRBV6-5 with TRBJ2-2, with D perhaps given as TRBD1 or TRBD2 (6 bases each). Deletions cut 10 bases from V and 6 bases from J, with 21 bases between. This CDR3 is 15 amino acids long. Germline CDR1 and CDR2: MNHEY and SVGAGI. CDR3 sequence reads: CATNPLGGTPGELFF. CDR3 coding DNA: TGTGCCACAAACCCCTTAGGGGGGACTCCCGGGGAGCTGTTTTTT.

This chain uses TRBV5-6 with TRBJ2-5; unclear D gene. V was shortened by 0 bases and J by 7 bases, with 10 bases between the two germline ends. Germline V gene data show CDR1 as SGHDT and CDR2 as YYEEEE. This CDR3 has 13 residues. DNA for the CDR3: TGTGCCAGCAGCTTGGGCGAAGCGCGGACCCAGTACTTC. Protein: CASSLGEARTQYF.

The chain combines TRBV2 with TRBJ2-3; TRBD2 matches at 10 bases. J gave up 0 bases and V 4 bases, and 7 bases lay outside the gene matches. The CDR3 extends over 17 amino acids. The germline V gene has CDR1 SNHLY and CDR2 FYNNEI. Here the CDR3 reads CASSVKRGGWSTDTQYF. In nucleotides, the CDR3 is TGTGCCAGCAGTGTTAAGCGGGGGGGCTGGAGCACAGATACGCAGTATTTT.

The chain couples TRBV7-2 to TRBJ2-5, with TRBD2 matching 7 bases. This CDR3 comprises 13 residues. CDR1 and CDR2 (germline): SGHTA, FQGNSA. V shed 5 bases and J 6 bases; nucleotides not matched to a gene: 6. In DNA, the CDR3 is TGTGCCAGCAGCGCTACTAGCGACCAGACCCAGTACTTC. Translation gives CASSATSDQTQYF.

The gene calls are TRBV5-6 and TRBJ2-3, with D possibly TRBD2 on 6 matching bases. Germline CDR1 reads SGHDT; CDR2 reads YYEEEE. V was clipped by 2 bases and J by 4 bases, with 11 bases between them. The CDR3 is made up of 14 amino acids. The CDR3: CASSFQGGPDTQYF. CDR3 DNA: TGTGCCAGCAGCTTTCAGGGAGGTCCAGATACGCAGTATTTT.

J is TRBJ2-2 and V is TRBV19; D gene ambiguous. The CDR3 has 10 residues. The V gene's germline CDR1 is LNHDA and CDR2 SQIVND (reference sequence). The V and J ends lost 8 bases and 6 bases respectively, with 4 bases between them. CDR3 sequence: CASSAGELFF. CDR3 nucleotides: TGTGCCAGTTCAGCCGGGGAGCTGTTTTTT.

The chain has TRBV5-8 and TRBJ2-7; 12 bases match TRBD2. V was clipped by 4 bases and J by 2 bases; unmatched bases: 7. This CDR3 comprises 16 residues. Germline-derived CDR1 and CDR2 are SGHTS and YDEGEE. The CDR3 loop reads CASSPTSGGEAYEQYF. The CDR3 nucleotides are TGTGCCAGCAGCCCGACTAGCGGGGGAGAAGCCTACGAGCAGTACTTC.

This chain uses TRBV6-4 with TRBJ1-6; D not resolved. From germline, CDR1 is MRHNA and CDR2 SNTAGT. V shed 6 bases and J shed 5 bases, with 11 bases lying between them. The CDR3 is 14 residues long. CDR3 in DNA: TGTGCCAGCAGCCTGACATCGAATAATTCACCCCTCCACTTT. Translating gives CASSLTSNNSPLHF.

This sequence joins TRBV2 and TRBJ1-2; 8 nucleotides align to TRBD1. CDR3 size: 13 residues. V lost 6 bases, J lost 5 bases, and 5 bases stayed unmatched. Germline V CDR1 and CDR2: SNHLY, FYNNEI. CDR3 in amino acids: CASSEGQAYGYTF. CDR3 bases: TGTGCCAGCAGCGAGGGACAGGCTTATGGCTACACCTTC.